Listed here are 3 T cell receptor beta chains from one sample, sequenced in a study of brain metastases from non-small cell lung cancer. Measured with immunoSEQ multiplex PCR; TCRdb has only the in-frame clones, and not every one. The sample lists 1,500 to 1,800 clones, about 81% seen once, with 10% to 15% in the top ten. The sample taken for sequencing was primary lung tumor tissue. The receptor set was obtained from a donor at least 40 years old with non-small cell lung cancer.

This clone appeared a few times. The genes are TRBV2 and TRBJ2-3; 9 nucleotides agree with TRBD1. V lost 6 bases, J lost 7 bases, and 14 bases stayed unmatched. Germline loops: CDR1 SNHLY, CDR2 FYNNEI. This CDR3 spans 16 amino acids. The CDR3: CASRSLPGQGLHTQYF. The CDR3 DNA reads TGTGCCAGCAGATCCCTCCCGGGACAGGGACTGCATACGCAGTATTTT.

The gene calls are TRBV27 and TRBJ2-1; possible D gene TRBD2, 5 bases. Germline V gene data show CDR1 as MNHEY and CDR2 as SMNVEV (reference sequence). The CDR3 contains 16 residues. V shed 2 bases and J shed 7 bases, with 18 bases lying between them. In DNA form, the CDR3 reads TGTGCCAGCAGTTTAATCTCTGGCGGGTTAGGGAATGAGCAGTTCTTC. As protein: CASSLISGGLGNEQFF.

The rearrangement joins TRBV9 to TRBJ1-6; 7 bases line up with TRBD1. CDR3 length: 17 amino acids. V was clipped by 1 base and J by 2 bases; unmatched bases: 6. Germline CDR1 and CDR2: SGDLS and YYNGEE. CDR3 sequence (DNA): TGTGCCAGCAGCGTAAACCCAGGGGGGGCCTATAATTCACCCCTCCACTTT. Its translation is CASSVNPGGAYNSPLHF.